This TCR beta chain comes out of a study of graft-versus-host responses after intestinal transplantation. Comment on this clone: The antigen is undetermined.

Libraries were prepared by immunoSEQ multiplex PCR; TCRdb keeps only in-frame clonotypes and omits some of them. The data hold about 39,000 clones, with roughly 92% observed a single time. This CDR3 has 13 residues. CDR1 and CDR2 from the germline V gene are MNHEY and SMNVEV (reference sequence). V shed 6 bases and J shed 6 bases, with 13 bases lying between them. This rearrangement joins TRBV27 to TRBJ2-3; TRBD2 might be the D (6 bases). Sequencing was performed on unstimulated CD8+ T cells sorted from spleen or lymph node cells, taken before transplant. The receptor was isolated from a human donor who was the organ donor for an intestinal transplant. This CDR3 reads CASSSGEVDTQYF. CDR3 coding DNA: TGTGCCAGCAGCTCGGGAGAGGTGGATACGCAGTATTTT.